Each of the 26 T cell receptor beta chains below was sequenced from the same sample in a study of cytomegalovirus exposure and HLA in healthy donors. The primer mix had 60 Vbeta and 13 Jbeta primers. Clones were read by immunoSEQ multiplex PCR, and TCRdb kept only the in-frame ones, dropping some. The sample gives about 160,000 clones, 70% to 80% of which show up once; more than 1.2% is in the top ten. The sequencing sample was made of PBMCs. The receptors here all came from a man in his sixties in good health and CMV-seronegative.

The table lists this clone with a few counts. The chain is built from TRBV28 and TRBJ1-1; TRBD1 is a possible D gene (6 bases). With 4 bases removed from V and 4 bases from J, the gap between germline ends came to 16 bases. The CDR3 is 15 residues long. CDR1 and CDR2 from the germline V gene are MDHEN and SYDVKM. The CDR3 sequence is CASSSADRSPTEAFF. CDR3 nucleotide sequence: TGTGCCAGCAGTTCCGCAGACAGGTCCCCCACTGAAGCTTTCTTT. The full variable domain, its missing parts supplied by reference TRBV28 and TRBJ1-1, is DVKVTQSSRYLVKRTGEKVFLECVQDMDHENMFWYRQDPGLGLRLIYFSYDVKMKEKGDIPEGYSVSREKKERFSLILESASTNQTSMYLCASSSADRSPTEAFFGQGTRLTVV.

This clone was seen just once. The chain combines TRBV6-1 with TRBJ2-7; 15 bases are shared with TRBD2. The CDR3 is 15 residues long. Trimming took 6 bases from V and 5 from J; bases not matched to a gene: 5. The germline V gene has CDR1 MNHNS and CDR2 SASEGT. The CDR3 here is CASSRGLAGGNEQYF. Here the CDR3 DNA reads TGTGCCAGCAGCCGCGGACTAGCGGGAGGGAACGAGCAGTACTTC.

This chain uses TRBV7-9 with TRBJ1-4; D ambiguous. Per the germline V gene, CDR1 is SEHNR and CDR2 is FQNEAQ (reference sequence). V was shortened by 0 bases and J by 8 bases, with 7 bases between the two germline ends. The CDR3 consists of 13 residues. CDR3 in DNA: TGTGCCAGCAGCTTAGCCAGCAGGGAAAAACTGTTTTTT. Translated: CASSLASREKLFF.

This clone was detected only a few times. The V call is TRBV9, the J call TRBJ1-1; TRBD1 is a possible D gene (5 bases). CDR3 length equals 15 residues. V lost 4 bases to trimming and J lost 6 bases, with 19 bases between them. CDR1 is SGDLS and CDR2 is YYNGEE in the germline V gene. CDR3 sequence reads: CASSTSRGDPAEAFF. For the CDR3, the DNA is TGTGCCAGCAGCACCTCCCGGGGGGACCCAGCTGAAGCTTTCTTT.

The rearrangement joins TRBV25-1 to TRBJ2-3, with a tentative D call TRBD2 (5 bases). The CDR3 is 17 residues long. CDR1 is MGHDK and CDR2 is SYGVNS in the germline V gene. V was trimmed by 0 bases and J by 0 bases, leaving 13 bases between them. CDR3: CASSEYMRAASTDTQYF. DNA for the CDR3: TGTGCCAGCAGTGAATATATGAGGGCCGCTAGCACAGATACGCAGTATTTT.

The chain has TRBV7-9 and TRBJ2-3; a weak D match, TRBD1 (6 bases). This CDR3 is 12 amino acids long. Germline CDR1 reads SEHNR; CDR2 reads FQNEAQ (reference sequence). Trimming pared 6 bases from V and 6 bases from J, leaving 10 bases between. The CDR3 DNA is TGTGCCAGCAGGCGGACAGTCGATACGCAGTATTTT. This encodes CASRRTVDTQYF. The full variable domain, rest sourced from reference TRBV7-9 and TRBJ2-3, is DTGVSQNPRHKITKRGQNVTFRCDPISEHNRLYWYRQTLGQGPEFLTYFQNEAQLEKSRLLSDRFSAERPKGSFSTLEIQRTEQGDSAMYLCASRRTVDTQYFGPGTRLTVL.

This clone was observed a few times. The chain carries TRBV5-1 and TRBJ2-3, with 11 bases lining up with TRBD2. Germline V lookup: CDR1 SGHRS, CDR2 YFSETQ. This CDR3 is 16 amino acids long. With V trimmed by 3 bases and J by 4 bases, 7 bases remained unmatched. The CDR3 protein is CASSSYLAGGSDTQYF. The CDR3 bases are TGCGCCAGCAGCTCTTACCTAGCGGGAGGTTCAGATACGCAGTATTTT.

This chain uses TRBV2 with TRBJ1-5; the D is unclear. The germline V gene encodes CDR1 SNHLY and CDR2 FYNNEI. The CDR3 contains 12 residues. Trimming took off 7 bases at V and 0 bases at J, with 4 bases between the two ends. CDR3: CASTNSNQPQHF. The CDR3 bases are TGTGCCAGCACCAATAGCAATCAGCCCCAGCATTTT.

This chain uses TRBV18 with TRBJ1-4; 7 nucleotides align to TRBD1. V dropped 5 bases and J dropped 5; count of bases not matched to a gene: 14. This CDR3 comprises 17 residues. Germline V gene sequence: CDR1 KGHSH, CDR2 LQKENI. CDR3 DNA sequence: TGTGCCAGCTCAACCAGGACAGGAGGTAACATGAATGAAAAACTGTTTTTT. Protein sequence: CASSTRTGGNMNEKLFF.

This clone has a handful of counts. CDR3 nucleotide sequence: TGCGCCAGCAGCCAAGATCCCACTAACACCGGGGAGCTGTTTTTT. Its protein product is CASSQDPTNTGELFF. This chain joins TRBV4-3 and TRBJ2-2, with D unresolved. V gave up 0 bases and J gave up 2 bases, with 7 bases separating them. The CDR3 runs to 15 residues. CDR1 and CDR2 from the germline V gene are LGHNA and YSLEER.

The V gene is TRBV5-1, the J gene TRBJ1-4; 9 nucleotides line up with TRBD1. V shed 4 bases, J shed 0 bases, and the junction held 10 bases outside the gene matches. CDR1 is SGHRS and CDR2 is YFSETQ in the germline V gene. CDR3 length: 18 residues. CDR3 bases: TGCGCCAGCAGCAGAGGGACAGGGAGACCTCCAACTAATGAAAAACTGTTTTTT. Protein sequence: CASSRGTGRPPTNEKLFF.

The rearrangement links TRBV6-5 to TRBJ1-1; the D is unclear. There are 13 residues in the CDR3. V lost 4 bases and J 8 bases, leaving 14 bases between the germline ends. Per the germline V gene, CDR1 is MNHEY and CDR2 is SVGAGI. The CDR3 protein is CASSSPVIQEAFF. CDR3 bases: TGTGCCAGCAGTTCCCCCGTGATACAAGAAGCTTTCTTT.

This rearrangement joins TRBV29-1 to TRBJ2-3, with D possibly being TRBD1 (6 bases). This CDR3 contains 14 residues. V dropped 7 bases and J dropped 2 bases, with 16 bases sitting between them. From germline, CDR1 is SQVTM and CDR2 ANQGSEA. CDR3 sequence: CSAPGETVTDTQYF. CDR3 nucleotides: TGCAGCGCCCCAGGGGAAACAGTCACAGATACGCAGTATTTT.

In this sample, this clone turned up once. The CDR3 spells CASSFQGGYEQYF. Here the CDR3 DNA reads TGCGCCAGCAGCTTCCAGGGGGGATACGAGCAGTACTTC. The genes are TRBV5-1 and TRBJ2-7, with a weak D call TRBD1 (7 bases). The CDR3 consists of 13 residues. Looked up from germline, CDR1 is SGHRS and CDR2 is YFSETQ. V shed 2 bases and J shed 4 bases, with 10 bases lying between them. Together with reference TRBV5-1 and TRBJ2-7, the CDR3 gives the full variable domain: KAGVTQTPRYLIKTRGQQVTLSCSPISGHRSVSWYQQTPGQGLQFLFEYFSETQRNKGNFPGRFSGRQFSNSRSEMNVSTLELGDSALYLCASSFQGGYEQYFGPGTRLTVT.

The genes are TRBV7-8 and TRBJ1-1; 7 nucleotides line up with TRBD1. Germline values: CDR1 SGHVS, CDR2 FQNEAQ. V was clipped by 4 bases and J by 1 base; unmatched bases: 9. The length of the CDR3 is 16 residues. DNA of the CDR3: TGTGCCAGCAGCTGGAAGCACGGGACAGAGAACACTGAAGCTTTCTTT. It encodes CASSWKHGTENTEAFF.

The CDR3 nucleotides are TGTGCCAGTACCACGACAGGATACACCGGGGAGCTGTTTTTT. Translated, it gives CASTTTGYTGELFF. The chain uses TRBV19 and TRBJ2-2; D is possibly TRBD1 (6 bases). Germline CDR1 is LNHDA and CDR2 is SQIVND (reference sequence). V shed 7 bases and J shed 3 bases, with 12 bases lying between them. The CDR3 loop spans 14 amino acids.

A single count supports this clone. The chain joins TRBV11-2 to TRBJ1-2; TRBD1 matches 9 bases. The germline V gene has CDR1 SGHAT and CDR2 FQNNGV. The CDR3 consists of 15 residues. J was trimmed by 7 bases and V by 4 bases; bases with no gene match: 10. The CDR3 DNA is TGTGCCAGCAGCTCCGGGACAGGGAGAAGAGGTGGCTACACCTTC. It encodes CASSSGTGRRGGYTF.

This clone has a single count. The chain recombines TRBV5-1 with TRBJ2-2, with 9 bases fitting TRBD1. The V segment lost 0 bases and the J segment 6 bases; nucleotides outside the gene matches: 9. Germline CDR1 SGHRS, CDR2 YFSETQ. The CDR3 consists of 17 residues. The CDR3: CASSLAGQGTYAGELFF. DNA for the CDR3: TGCGCCAGCAGCTTGGCCGGACAGGGGACATACGCCGGGGAGCTGTTTTTT.

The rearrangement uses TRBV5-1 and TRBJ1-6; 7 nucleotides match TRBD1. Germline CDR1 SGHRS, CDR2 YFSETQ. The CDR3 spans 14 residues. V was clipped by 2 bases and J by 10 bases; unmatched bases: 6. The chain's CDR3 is CASSLTGVESPLHF. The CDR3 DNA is TGCGCCAGCAGCTTAACAGGGGTGGAATCACCCCTCCACTTT.

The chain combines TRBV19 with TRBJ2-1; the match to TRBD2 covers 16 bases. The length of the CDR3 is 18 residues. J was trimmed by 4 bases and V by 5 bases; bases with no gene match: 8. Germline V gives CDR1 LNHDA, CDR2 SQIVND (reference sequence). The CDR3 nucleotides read TGTGCCAGTAGTGTATCGGGACTAGCGGGAGGGACGTACAATGAGCAGTTCTTC. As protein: CASSVSGLAGGTYNEQFF.

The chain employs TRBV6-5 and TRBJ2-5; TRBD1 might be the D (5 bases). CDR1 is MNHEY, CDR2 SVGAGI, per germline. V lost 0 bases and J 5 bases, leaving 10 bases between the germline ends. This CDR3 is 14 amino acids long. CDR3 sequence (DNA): TGTGCCAGCAGTTACTCGCCACAGGTGGAGACCCAGTACTTC. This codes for CASSYSPQVETQYF.

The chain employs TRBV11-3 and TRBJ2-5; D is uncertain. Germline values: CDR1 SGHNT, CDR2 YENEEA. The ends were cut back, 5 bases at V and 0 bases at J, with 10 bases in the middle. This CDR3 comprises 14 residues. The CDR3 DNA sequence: TGTGCCAGCAGCCGCACAGCCAACCAAGAGACCCAGTACTTC. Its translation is CASSRTANQETQYF.

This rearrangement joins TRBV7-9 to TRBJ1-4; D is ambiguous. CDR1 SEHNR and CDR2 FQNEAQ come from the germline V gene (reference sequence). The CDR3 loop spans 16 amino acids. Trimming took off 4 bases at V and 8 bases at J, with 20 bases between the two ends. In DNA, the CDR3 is TGTGCCAGCAGCTCCCCGTACAACCAGGTGGGCGAAAAACTGTTTTTT. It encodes CASSSPYNQVGEKLFF.

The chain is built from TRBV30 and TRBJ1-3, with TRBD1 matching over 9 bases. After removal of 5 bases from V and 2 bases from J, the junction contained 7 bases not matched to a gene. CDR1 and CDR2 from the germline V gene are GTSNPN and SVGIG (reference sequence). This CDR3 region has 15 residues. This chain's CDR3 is CAWFRTGDPGNTIYF. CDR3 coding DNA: TGTGCCTGGTTCCGGACAGGGGATCCTGGAAACACCATATATTTT.

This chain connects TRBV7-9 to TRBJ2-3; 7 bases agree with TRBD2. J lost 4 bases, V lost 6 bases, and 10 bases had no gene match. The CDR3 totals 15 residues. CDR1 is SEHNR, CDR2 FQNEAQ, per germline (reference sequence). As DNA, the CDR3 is TGTGCCAGCAGTTCTACATGGGAGGGTGCAGATACGCAGTATTTT. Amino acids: CASSSTWEGADTQYF.

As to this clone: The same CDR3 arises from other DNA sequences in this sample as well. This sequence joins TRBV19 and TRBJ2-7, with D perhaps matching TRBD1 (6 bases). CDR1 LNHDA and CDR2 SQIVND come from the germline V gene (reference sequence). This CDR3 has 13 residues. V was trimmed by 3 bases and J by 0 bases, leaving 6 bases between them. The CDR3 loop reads CASSMDSSYEQYF. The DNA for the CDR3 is TGTGCCAGTAGTATGGACAGCTCCTACGAGCAGTACTTC.